This T cell receptor (beta chain) came from a study of T cell responses to AZD1222 COVID-19 vaccine. Findings of the study overall: Donors skewed white British and female; clonal diversity was possibly underestimated. Across the whole spike, CD4 TCRs peaked at regions 160-218 and 743-854.

The protocol was immunoSEQ multiplex PCR, while the TCRdb copy is restricted to in-frame clones and leaves out a portion. In the table there are 20,000 or so clones, approximately 84% of which are singletons. The V end lost 1 base, the J end lost 4 bases, and 2 bases lay between the germline ends. This CDR3 is built from 12 residues. The V gene's germline CDR1 is LNHDA and CDR2 SQIVND (reference sequence). Only one count was recorded for this clone. Its antigen is still unknown. Analysis merged second doses at about 4 or about 12 weeks. This chain joins TRBV19 and TRBJ2-1; D remains unclear. This clonotype originated in an adult who received the AZD1222 COVID-19 vaccine. Sequenced material: peripheral blood, taken 28 days after the second AZD1222 dose. This chain's CDR3 is CASSIGYNEQFF. As DNA, the CDR3 is TGTGCCAGTAGTATAGGATACAATGAGCAGTTCTTC.